This T cell receptor beta chain came from a study of shared clonotypes between healthy human individuals. As for the study in general: Plates per donor: three CD4 naive, three CD4 memory, two CD8 naive, one CD8 memory.

Data came from immunoSEQ multiplex PCR; TCRdb stores just in-frame clones and leaves some out. The sample lists some 1 million clones; 70% to 80% were seen once. This CDR3 is built from 15 residues. Trimming took off 0 bases at V and 3 bases at J, with 12 bases between the two ends. Per germline, CDR1 SGHRS and CDR2 YFSETQ. This chain joins TRBV5-1 and TRBJ2-5; D unresolved. Specimen: memory CD4+ T cells sorted from blood. Specified subset: CD45RA-negative fraction. The sequence was collected from a young man in good health. DNA for the CDR3: TGCGCCAGCAGCTTGGTTGGGAACTCCAAAGAGACCCAGTACTTC. It encodes CASSLVGNSKETQYF.